A selection of T cell receptor beta chains follows, all from one sample in a study of T cell repertoires in cytomegalovirus infection. Antigens of these TCRs are unknown. TCRdb ran MiXCR on the reads and lists one entry per CDR3 protein. The table shows about 700,000 distinct CDR3 sequences, with roughly 33% occurring only once. Sample: cultured PBMCs, taken from culture after CMV antigen stimulation. All receptors come from a human donor in good health (CMV status not recorded). Some clones in this sample may be carry-over from other donors' samples. Each CDR3 is given with its conserved first and last residue. Fields, in order: V gene, D gene, clone size, J gene, CDR3 protein, CDR3 DNA. The D gene is left open where the match is weak. Not all rows give a size; the values are once, few, many and, for expanded clones, a class.

>TRBV20-1|TRBD2|.|TRBJ2-5
CSGTSQETQYF
TGCAGCGGGACTAGCCAAGAGACCCAGTACTTC
>TRBV5-1|.|few|TRBJ1-3
CASSSPGQGNTIYF
TGCGCCAGCAGCTCACCGGGACAAGGAAACACCATATATTTT
>TRBV4-1|.|.|TRBJ2-5
CASSHAGSATQYF
TGCGCCAGCAGCCACGCCGGCTCGGCGACCCAGTACTTC
>TRBV7-2|.|few|TRBJ1-5
CASSLDPGNQPQHF
TGTGCCAGCAGCTTAGACCCTGGCAATCAGCCCCAGCATTTT
>TRBV7-2|TRBD2|.|TRBJ2-1
CASSPPAGVRGEQFF
TGTGCCAGCAGCCCCCCGGCGGGGGTGCGGGGTGAGCAGTTCTTC
>TRBV28|.|.|TRBJ2-4
CASSYRGPLAKNIQYF
TGTGCCAGCAGTTACCGGGGGCCCCTAGCCAAAAACATTCAGTACTTC
>TRBV6-6|TRBD2|few|TRBJ2-7
CASSWGQRESYEQYF
TGTGCCAGCAGTTGGGGCCAGCGGGAGTCCTACGAGCAGTACTTC
>TRBV6-2/TRBV6-3|.|few|TRBJ2-5
CASGPLDSQETQYF
TGTGCCAGCGGACCCTTGGACAGCCAAGAGACCCAGTACTTC
>TRBV4-1|.|.|TRBJ2-3
CASSQAGGRSTDTQYF
TGCGCCAGCAGCCAAGCAGGCGGGCGATCCACAGATACGCAGTATTTT
>TRBV15|.|.|TRBJ2-3
CATSRDRGDTQYF
TGTGCCACCAGCAGAGACAGGGGAGATACGCAGTATTTT
>TRBV7-8|.|few|TRBJ2-1
CASSHGQRGSYNEQFF
TGTGCCAGCAGCCATGGACAGCGCGGCTCCTACAATGAGCAGTTCTTC
>TRBV6-6|.|.|TRBJ1-5
CASNTYSNQPQHF
TGTGCCAGCAATACCTATAGCAATCAGCCCCAGCATTTT
>TRBV6-6|.|.|TRBJ1-2
CASSSGPTRGGYTF
TGTGCCAGCAGTTCCGGCCCGACCAGGGGTGGCTACACCTTC
>TRBV7-9|.|.|TRBJ2-5
CASSSQTTHRGLRRETQYF
TGTGCCAGCAGCTCCCAAACTACCCACAGAGGCTTGAGAAGAGAGACCCAGTACTTC
>TRBV6-2/TRBV6-3|.|.|TRBJ2-1
CASSDDDSPHNEQFF
TGTGCCAGCAGTGACGACGACAGTCCCCACAATGAGCAGTTCTTC
>TRBV6-2/TRBV6-3|.|.|TRBJ2-7
CASSRTPIKPKAYEQYF
TGTGCCAGCAGTAGAACACCGATCAAGCCGAAAGCCTACGAGCAGTACTTC
>TRBV12-3/TRBV12-4|TRBD1|few|TRBJ2-7
CASSPGDRTYEQYF
TGTGCCAGCAGCCCAGGGGACAGGACCTACGAGCAGTACTTC
>TRBV20-1|TRBD2|.|TRBJ2-5
CSAIPLAGLEETQYF
TGCAGTGCTATCCCACTAGCGGGGCTGGAGGAGACCCAGTACTTC
>TRBV19|.|.|TRBJ1-1
CASSTTMRTEAFF
TGTGCCAGTAGTACCACTATGAGGACTGAAGCTTTCTTT
>TRBV5-3|.|.|TRBJ1-4
CASSPGTSSTNEKLFF
TGTGCCAGCAGCCCCGGGACATCCTCAACTAATGAAAAACTGTTTTTT
>TRBV28|.|few|TRBJ1-4
CASRDRTTNEKLFF
TGTGCCAGCAGGGATAGAACAACTAATGAAAAACTGTTTTTT
>TRBV7-9|TRBD2|.|TRBJ2-1
CASSLSGRYIYNEQFF
TGTGCCAGCAGCCTTAGCGGGAGGTATATCTACAATGAGCAGTTCTTC
>TRBV7-2|.|many|TRBJ1-1
CASSSNIATLF
TGTGCCAGCAGCTCGAATATAGCAACCCTCTTT